The clone carrying this TCR beta chain has only a few counts. This CDR3 is 16 amino acids long. Germline V gives CDR1 MNHEY, CDR2 SMNVEV (reference sequence). V dropped 5 bases and J dropped 0; count of bases not matched to a gene: 4. The data derive from a study of beta chain features in type 1 diabetes. Reverse transcribing all isolated RNA meant expressed TCRB transcripts were sequenced. Method: immunoSEQ multiplex PCR; TCRdb's copy keeps in-frame clones and lacks some. The profile shows under 450,000 clones, about 15% of them singletons. The sample was naive CD4+ T cells from blood. The chain carries TRBV27 and TRBJ2-2, with TRBD2 identical over 9 bases. The clonotype originates from a man younger than 40 in good health. The DNA for the CDR3 is TGTGCCAGCAGTCCATTAGCGGGGGCGAACACCGGGGAGCTGTTTTTT. Its protein product is CASSPLAGANTGELFF.